The source of this T cell receptor (beta chain) is a study of blood T cell repertoires in COVID-19. On the study more broadly: From the United States, Italy and Spain came samples of acute and convalescent COVID-19. PBMCs, B-cell-depleted T cells, or T cells provided the cDNA or gDNA that made up the material.

Per the original methods: Nucleated cell counts were estimated from reference gene primer amplification. Repertoires were generated with immunoSEQ multiplex PCR, while TCRdb's copy carries only in-frame clones and drops some. The DNA was the basis for D and trimming; V, J and clone size are from that table. The sample has approximately 140,000 clones, 80% to 90% seen once; the top ten hold roughly 8%. Recruited during active infection, patients (from Seattle) were subsequently followed longitudinally. This sequence was found in an older woman with COVID-19, enrolled during active disease. The source material was peripheral blood.

The CDR3 DNA sequence: TGTGCCAGCAGCCCGACGGGAGATGGTTCACCCCTCCACTTT. This encodes CASSPTGDGSPLHF. The chain carries TRBV3-1 (or the pseudogene TRBV3-2) and TRBJ1-6; no definite D call. CDR1 and CDR2 from the germline V gene are LGHDT and YNNKEL (reference sequence). V lost 4 bases and J lost 9, with 13 bases in between. This CDR3 contains 14 residues.